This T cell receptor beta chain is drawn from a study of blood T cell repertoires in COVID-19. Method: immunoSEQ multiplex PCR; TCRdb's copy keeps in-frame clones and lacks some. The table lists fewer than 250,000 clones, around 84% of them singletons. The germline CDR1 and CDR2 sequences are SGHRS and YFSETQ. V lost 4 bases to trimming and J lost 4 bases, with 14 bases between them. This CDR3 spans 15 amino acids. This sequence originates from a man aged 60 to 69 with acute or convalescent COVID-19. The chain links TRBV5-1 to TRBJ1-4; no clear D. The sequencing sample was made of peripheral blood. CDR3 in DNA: TGCGCCAGCAGCCCGCCCGAGGCCCTTAATGAAAAACTGTTTTTT. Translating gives CASSPPEALNEKLFF.